This T cell receptor (beta chain) emerged from a study of T-cell reconstitution after alpha-beta-depleted transplantation in children. With respect to this clonotype: Its antigen is currently unknown.

Overall study results and limits: When one year had passed after transplant, most T-cell counts and diversity came from newly produced T cells. Several hundred rapidly expanded clones from non-depleted graft cells reportedly supplied alpha-beta T cells about two months post-transplant. At day 60, the high TCRbeta diversity found in some patients originated from recipient T cells and thymic progenitors that had survived.

Molecular barcoding with unique molecular identifiers was used for the TCRbeta library. MiXCR, run by TCRdb on the PCR reads, gives a single entry per CDR3 protein. This table holds 200,000 to 250,000 distinct CDR3 sequences, approximately 8% found once. This sequence originates from a male patient aged 10 to 17 who had a stem cell transplant for acute lymphoblastic leukemia, so the T cells may come from the graft donor. The sample consisted of PBMCs, mostly from graft donor cells, taken 180 days after TCRalphabeta/CD19-depleted stem cell transplant.

As DNA, the CDR3 is TGTGCCACCAGCCCCCGAGGGGACAGATTCAATAGAGACTATGGCTACACCTTC. It specifies CATSPRGDRFNRDYGYTF. The chain joins TRBV15 to TRBJ1-2, with 7 bases that match TRBD1. Germline V gene sequence: CDR1 LNHNV, CDR2 YYDKDF (reference sequence). CDR3 length: 18 residues. Trimming removed 5 bases from V and 3 bases from J; junction bases left unmatched: 18.